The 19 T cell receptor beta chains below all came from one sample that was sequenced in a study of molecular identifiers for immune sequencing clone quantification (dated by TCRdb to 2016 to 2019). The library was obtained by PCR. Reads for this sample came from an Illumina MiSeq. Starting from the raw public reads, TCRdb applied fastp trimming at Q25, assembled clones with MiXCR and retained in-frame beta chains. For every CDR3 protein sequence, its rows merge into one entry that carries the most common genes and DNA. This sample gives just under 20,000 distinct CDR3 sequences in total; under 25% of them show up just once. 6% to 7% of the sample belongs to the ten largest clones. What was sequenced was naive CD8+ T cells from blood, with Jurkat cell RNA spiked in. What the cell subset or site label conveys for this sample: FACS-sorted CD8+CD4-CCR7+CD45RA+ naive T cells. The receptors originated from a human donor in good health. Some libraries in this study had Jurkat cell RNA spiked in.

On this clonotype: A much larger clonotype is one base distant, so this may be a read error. This chain's CDR3 is CASSVGTYSEQFF. In nucleotides, the CDR3 is TGTGCCAGCAGTGTCGGGACCTACAGTGAGCAGTTCTTC. This sequence joins TRBV6-1 and TRBJ2-1; D may match TRBD1 or TRBD2 (5 bases each). The CDR3 is made up of 13 amino acids. Per germline, CDR1 MNHNS and CDR2 SASEGT.

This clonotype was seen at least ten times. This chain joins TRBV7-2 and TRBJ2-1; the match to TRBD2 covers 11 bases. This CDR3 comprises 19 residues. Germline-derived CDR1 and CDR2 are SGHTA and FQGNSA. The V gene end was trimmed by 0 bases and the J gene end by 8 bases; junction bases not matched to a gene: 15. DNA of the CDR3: TGTGCCAGCAGCTTAGCTGCCCTAGCGGGAGGCCGGGGGGGGTATGAGCAGTTCTTC. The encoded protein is CASSLAALAGGRGGYEQFF.

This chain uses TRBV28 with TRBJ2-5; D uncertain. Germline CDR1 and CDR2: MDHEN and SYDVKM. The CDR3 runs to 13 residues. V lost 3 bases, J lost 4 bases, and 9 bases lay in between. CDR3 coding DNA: TGTGCCAGCAGTTTCGGTGGTGGAGAGACCCAGTACTTC. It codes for CASSFGGGETQYF.

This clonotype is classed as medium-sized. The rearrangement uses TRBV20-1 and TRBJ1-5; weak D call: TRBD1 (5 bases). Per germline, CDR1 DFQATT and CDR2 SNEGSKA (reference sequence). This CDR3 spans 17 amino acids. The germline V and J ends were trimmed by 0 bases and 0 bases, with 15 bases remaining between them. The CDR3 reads CSAREFWGKNSNQPQHF. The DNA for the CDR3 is TGCAGTGCTAGAGAATTCTGGGGGAAAAATAGCAATCAGCCCCAGCATTTT.

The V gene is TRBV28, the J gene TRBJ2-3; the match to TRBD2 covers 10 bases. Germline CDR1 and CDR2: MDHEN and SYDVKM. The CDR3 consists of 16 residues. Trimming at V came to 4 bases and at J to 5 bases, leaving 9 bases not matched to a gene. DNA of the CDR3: TGTGCCAGCAGTTCGCCCGGGCTAGCGGGAGTAGATACGCAGTATTTT. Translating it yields CASSSPGLAGVDTQYF.

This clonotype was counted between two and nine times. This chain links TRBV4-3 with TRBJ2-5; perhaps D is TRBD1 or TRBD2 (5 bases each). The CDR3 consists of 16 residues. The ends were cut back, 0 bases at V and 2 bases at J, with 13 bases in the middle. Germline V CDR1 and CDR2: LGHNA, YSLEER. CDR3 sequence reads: CASSQDEGSGQETQYF. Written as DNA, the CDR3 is TGCGCCAGCAGCCAAGATGAGGGGAGTGGGCAAGAGACCCAGTACTTC.

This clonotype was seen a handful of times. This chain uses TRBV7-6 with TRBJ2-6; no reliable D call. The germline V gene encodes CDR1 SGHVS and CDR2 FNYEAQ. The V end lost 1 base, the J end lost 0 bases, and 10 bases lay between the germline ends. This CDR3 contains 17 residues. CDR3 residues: CASSLGNSYSGANVLTF. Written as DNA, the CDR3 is TGTGCCAGCAGCTTAGGGAACAGTTACTCTGGGGCCAACGTCCTGACTTTC.

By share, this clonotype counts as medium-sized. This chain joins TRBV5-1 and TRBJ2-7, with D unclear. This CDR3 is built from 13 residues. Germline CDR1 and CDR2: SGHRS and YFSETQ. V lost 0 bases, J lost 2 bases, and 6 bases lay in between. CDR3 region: CASSLAVPYEQYF. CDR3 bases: TGCGCCAGCAGCTTGGCGGTTCCCTACGAGCAGTACTTC.

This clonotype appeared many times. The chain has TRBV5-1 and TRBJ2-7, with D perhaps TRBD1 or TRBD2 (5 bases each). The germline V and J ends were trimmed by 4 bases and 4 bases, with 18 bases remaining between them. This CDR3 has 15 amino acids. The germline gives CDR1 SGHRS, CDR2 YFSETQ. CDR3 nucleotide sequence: TGCGCCAGCAGCCTACGGGGCGAGGGCTTATACGAGCAGTACTTC. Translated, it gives CASSLRGEGLYEQYF.

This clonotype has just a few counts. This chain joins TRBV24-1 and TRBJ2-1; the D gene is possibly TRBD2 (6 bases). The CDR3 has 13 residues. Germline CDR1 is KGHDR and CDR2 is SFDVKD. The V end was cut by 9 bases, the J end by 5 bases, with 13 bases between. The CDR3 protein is CATGEASDNEQFF. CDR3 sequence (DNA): TGTGCCACCGGGGAGGCTAGTGACAATGAGCAGTTCTTC.

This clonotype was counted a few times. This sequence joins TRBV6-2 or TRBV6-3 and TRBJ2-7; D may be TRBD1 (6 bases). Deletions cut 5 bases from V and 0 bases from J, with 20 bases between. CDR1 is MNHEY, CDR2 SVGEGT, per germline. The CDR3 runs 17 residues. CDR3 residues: CASSTPEIRGPSYEQYF. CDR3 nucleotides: TGTGCCAGCAGTACGCCGGAAATCAGGGGTCCCTCCTACGAGCAGTACTTC.

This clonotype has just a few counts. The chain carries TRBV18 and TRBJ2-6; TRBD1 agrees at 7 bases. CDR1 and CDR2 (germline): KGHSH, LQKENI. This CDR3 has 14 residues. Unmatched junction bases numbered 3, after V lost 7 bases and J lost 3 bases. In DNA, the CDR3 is TGTGCCAGCTTCGACAGGGATGGGGCCAACGTCCTGACTTTC. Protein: CASFDRDGANVLTF.

The CDR3 coding sequence is TGCGCCAGCAGCCAAGATCGGTACGGCTCTGGAAACACCATATATTTT. Its translation: CASSQDRYGSGNTIYF. The V call is TRBV4-3, the J call TRBJ1-3, with D hard to call. The CDR3 loop spans 16 amino acids. V shed 0 bases and J shed 0 bases, with 9 bases lying between them. The V gene's germline CDR1 is LGHNA and CDR2 YSLEER.

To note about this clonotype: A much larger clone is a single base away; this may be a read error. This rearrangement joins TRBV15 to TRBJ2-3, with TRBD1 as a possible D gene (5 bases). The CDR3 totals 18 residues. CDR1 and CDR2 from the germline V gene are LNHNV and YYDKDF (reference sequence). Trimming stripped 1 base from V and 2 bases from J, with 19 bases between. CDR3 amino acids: CATSRGRVRAGNTDTQYF. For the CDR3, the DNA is TGTGCCACCAGCAGAGGAAGGGTCAGGGCCGGAAACACAGATACGCAGTATTTT.

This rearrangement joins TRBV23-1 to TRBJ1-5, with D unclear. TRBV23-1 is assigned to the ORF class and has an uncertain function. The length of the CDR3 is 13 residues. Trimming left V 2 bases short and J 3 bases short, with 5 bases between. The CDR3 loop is CASSQPTNQPQHF. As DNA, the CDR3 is TGCGCCAGCAGTCAACCAACCAATCAGCCCCAGCATTTT.

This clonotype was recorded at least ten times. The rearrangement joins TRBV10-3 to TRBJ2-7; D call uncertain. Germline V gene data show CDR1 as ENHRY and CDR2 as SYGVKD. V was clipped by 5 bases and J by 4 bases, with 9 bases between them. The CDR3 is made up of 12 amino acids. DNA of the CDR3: TGTGCCATCAGTTCCGACGCATACGAGCAGTACTTC. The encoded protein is CAISSDAYEQYF.

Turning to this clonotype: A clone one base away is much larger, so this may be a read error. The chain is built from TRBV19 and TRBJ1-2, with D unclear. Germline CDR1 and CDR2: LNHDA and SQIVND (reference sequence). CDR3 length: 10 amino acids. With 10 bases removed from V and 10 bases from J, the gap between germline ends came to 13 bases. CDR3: CATREDDYTF. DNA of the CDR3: TGTGCCACAAGGGAGGATGACTACACCTTC. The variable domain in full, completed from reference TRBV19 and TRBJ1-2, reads DGGITQSPKYLFRKEGQNVTLSCEQNLNHDAMYWYRQDPGQGLRLIYYSQIVNDFQKGDIAEGYSVSREKKESFPLTVTSAQKNPTAFYLCATREDDYTFGSGTRLTVV.

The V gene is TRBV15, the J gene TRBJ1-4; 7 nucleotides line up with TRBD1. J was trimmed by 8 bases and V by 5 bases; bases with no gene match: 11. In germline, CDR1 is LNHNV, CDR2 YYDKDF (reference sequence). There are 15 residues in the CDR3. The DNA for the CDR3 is TGTGCCACCAGCGTCTCCGGGACAGAGATCGAAAAACTGTTTTTT. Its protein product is CATSVSGTEIEKLFF. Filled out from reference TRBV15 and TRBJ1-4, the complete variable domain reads DAMVIQNPRYQVTQFGKPVTLSCSQTLNHNVMYWYQQKSSQAPKLLFHYYDKDFNNEADTPDNFQSRRPNTSFCFLDIRSPGLGDTAMYLCATSVSGTEIEKLFFGSGTQLSVL.

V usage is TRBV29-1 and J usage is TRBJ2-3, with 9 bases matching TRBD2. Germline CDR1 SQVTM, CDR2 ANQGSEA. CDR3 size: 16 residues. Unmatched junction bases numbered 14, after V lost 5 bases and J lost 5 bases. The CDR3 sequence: CSVLLGVAGVGDTQYF. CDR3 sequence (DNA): TGCAGCGTTCTGCTGGGGGTAGCGGGAGTTGGAGATACGCAGTATTTT.